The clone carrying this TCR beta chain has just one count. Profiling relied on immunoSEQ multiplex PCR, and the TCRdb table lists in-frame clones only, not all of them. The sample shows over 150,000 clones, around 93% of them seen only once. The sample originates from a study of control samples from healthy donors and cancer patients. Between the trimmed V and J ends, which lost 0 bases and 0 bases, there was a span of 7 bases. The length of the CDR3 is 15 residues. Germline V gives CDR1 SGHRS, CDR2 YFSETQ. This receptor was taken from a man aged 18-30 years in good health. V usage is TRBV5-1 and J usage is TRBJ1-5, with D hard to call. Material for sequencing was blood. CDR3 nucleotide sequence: TGCGCCAGCAGCTTGGAATGGCCTAGCAATCAGCCCCAGCATTTT. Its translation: CASSLEWPSNQPQHF. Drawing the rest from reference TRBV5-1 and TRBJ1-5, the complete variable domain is KAGVTQTPRYLIKTRGQQVTLSCSPISGHRSVSWYQQTPGQGLQFLFEYFSETQRNKGNFPGRFSGRQFSNSRSEMNVSTLELGDSALYLCASSLEWPSNQPQHFGDGTRLSIL.